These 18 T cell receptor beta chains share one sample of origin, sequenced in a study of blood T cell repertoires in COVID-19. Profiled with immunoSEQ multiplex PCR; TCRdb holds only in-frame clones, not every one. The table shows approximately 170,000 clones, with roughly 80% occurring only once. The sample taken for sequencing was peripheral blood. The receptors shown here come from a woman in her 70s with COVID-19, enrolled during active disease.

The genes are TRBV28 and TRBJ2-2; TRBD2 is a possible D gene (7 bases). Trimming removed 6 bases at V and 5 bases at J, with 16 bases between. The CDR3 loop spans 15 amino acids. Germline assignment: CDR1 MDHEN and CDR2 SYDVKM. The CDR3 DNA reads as TGTGCCAGCAGATGGGGGGGCGCGGGTACCGGGGAGCTGTTTTTT. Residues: CASRWGGAGTGELFF.

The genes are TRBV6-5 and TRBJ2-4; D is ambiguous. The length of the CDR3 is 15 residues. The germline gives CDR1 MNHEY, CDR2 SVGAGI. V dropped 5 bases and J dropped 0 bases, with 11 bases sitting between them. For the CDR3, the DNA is TGTGCCAGCAGTCTCGAGGTGGTAGCCAAAAACATTCAGTACTTC. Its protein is CASSLEVVAKNIQYF.

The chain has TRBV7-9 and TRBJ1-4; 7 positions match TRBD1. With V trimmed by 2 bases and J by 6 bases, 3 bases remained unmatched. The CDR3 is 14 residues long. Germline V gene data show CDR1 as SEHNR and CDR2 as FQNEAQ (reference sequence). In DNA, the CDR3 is TGTGCCAGCAGCTTAAGACAGGGTGATGAAAAACTGTTTTTT. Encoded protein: CASSLRQGDEKLFF.

The CDR3 DNA is TGTGCCAGCAGCTTAACATACGGGGCCTACAATGAGCAGTTCTTC. Its protein product is CASSLTYGAYNEQFF. The chain is built from TRBV7-3 and TRBJ2-1; a weak D match, TRBD2 (5 bases). Looked up from germline, CDR1 is SGHTA and CDR2 is FQGTGA. This CDR3 contains 15 residues. Deletions cut 0 bases from V and 2 bases from J, with 8 bases between. Based on the CDR3 plus reference TRBV7-3 and TRBJ2-1, the full variable domain is GAGVSQTPSNKVTEKGKYVELRCDPISGHTALYWYRQSLGQGPEFLIYFQGTGAADDSGLPNDRFFAVRPEGSVSTLKIQRTERGDSAVYLCASSLTYGAYNEQFFGPGTRLTVL.

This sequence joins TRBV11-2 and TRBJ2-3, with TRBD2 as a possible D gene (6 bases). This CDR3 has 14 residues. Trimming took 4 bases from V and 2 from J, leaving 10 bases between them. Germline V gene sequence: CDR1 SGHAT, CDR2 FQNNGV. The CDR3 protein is CASSWRGVTDTQYF. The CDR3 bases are TGTGCCAGCAGCTGGCGGGGCGTCACAGATACGCAGTATTTT. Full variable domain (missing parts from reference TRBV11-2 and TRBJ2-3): EAGVAQSPRYKIIEKRQSVAFWCNPISGHATLYWYQQILGQGPKLLIQFQNNGVVDDSQLPKDRFSAERLKGVDSTLKIQPAKLEDSAVYLCASSWRGVTDTQYFGPGTRLTVL.

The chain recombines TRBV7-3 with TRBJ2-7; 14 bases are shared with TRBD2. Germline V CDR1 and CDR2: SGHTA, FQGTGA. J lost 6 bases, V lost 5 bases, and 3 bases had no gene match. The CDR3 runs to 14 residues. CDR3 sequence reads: CASSAGTSGSEQYF. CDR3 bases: TGTGCCAGCAGCGCCGGGACTAGCGGGAGCGAGCAGTACTTC.

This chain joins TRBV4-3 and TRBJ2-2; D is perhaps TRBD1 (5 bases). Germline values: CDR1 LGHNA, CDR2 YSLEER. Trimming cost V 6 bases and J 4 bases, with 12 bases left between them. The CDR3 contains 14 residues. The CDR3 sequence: CASRPDRTTGELFF. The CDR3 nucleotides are TGCGCCAGCAGACCTGACAGAACCACCGGGGAGCTGTTTTTT.

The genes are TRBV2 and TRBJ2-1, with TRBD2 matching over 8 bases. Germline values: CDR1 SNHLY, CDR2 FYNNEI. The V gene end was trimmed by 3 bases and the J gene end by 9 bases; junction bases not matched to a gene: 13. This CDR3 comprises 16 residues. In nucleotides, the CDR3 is TGTGCCAGCAGTGACTTACCAGCGGGAGTAGTGGGTGAGCAGTTCTTC. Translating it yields CASSDLPAGVVGEQFF.

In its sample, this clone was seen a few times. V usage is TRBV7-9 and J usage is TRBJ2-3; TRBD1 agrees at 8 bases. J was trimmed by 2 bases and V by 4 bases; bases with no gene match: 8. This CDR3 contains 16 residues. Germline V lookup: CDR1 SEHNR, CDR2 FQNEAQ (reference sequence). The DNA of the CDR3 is TGTGCCAGCAGCTCGGGACAGGCCTTTCCCACAGATACGCAGTATTTT. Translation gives CASSSGQAFPTDTQYF.

The CDR3 nucleotides read TGTGCCAGCAGTTTAGTTTCGGCAGGGAGGAATGAGCAGTTCTTC. Its protein product is CASSLVSAGRNEQFF. The V call is TRBV28, the J call TRBJ2-1; D may be TRBD2 (6 bases). CDR1 and CDR2 (germline): MDHEN, SYDVKM. Between the trimmed V and J ends, which lost 2 bases and 7 bases, there was a span of 15 bases. The CDR3 is 15 amino acids. Drawing the rest from reference TRBV28 and TRBJ2-1, the complete variable domain is DVKVTQSSRYLVKRTGEKVFLECVQDMDHENMFWYRQDPGLGLRLIYFSYDVKMKEKGDIPEGYSVSREKKERFSLILESASTNQTSMYLCASSLVSAGRNEQFFGPGTRLTVL.

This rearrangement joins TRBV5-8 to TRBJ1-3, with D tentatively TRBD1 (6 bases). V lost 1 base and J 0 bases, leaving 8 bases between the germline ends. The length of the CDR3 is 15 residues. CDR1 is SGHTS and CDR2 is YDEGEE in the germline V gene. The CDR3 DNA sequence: TGTGCCAGCAGCTTGAGGGGGAGCTCTGGAAACACCATATATTTT. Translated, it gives CASSLRGSSGNTIYF.

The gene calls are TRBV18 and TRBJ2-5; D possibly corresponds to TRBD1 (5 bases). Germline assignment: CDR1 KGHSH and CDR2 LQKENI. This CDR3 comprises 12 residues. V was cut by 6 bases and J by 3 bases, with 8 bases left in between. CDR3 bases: TGTGCCAGCTCCCTCAGGGAAGAGACCCAGTACTTC. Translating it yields CASSLREETQYF.

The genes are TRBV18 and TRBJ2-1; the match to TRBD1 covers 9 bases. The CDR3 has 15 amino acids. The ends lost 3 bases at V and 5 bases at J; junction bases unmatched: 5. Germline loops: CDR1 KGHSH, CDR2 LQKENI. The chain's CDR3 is CASSPGTGSHNEQFF. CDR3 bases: TGTGCCAGCTCACCGGGGACAGGGTCCCACAATGAGCAGTTCTTC. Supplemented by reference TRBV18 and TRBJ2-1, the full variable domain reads NAGVMQNPRHLVRRRGQEARLRCSPMKGHSHVYWYRQLPEEGLKFMVYLQKENIIDESGMPKERFSAEFPKEGPSILRIQQVVRGDSAAYFCASSPGTGSHNEQFFGPGTRLTVL.

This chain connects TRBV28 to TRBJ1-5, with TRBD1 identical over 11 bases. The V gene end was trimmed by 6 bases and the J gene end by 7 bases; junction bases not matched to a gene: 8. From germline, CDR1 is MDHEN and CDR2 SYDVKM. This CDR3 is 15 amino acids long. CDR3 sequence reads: CASSPLDRGQQPQHF. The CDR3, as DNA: TGTGCCAGCAGCCCCCTGGACAGGGGGCAACAGCCCCAGCATTTT.

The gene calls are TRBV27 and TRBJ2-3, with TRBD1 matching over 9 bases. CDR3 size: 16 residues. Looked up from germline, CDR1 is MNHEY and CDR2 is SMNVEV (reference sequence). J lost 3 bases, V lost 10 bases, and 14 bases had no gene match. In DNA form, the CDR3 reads TGTGCCACCAAGGGGTACGACAGGGGGGGAACAGATACGCAGTATTTT. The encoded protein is CATKGYDRGGTDTQYF.

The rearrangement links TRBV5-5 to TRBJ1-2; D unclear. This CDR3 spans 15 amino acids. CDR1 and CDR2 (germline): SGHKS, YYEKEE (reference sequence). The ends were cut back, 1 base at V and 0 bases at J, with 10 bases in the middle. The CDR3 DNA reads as TGTGCCAGCAGCTTGACAGACTATACTAACTATGGCTACACCTTC. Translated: CASSLTDYTNYGYTF. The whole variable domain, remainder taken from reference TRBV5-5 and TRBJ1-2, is DAGVTQSPTHLIKTRGQQVTLRCSPISGHKSVSWYQQVLGQGPQFIFQYYEKEERGRGNFPDRFSARQFPNYSSELNVNALLLGDSALYLCASSLTDYTNYGYTFGSGTRLTVV.

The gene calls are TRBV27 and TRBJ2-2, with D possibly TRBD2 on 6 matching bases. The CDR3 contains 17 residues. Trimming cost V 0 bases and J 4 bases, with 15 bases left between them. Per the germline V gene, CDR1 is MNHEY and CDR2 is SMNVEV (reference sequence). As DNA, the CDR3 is TGTGCCAGCAGTTTATCGGGGCGGAGGGCGGGCACCGGGGAGCTGTTTTTT. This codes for CASSLSGRRAGTGELFF.

CDR3 in DNA: TGTGCCAGCAAGGAGAGCACCGGGGAGCTGTTTTTT. Its translation is CASKESTGELFF. The J gene is TRBJ2-2, the V gene TRBV6-5, with D unclear. CDR1 and CDR2 from the germline V gene are MNHEY and SVGAGI. The germline V and J ends were trimmed by 7 bases and 4 bases, with 7 bases remaining between them. The CDR3 is made up of 12 amino acids.